This TCR beta chain originates from a study of T cell responses to AZD1222 COVID-19 vaccine. Findings of the study overall: Donors, mostly white British, included more females; clonal diversity was possibly underestimated. In the spike-specific TCR repertoire, nearly half reportedly target unmutated variant regions.

Germline V gene lookup returns CDR1 SGDLS and CDR2 YYNGEE. The CDR3 consists of 14 residues. Trimming stripped 0 bases from V and 7 bases from J, with 11 bases between. Concerning this clone: Its target is unknown.

Generated by immunoSEQ multiplex PCR, the TCRdb table keeps only in-frame clones and is missing some. The sample lists 150,000 to 200,000 clones; almost 95% were seen once. The TCR originated in an adult in good health. The genes are TRBV9 and TRBJ2-1; D unresolved. The specimen comprised peripheral blood, sampled on day 0 of AZD1222 vaccination. CDR3 residues: CASSVAPDMNEQFF. The DNA of the CDR3 is TGTGCCAGCAGCGTAGCTCCAGATATGAATGAGCAGTTCTTC.